Below, 24 T cell receptor delta chains from the same sample are listed, as sequenced in a study of γδ T cells in repeated Plasmodium falciparum infection. TCRdb re-called the multiplex PCR reads with CATT. The data show around 52,000 delta-chain clones, with over 1.5% seen just once and about 15% held by the top ten. Bulk repertoires came from Vgamma9/Vdelta2+ or Vdelta2-negative gammadelta T cells flow-sorted from PBMC. Material: gamma-delta T cells from blood. The receptors were gathered from a pool of human donors (malaria-infected and uninfected, not separated).

This clone was recorded a few times. The mismatch at residue 4 between this DNA's translation and the TCRdb protein of a much larger clone likely reflects a read error; the protein shown is translated from the DNA. This chain links TRDV1 with TRDJ1; TRDD3 agrees at 9 bases. The CDR3 sequence is 22 residues long. Per germline, CDR1 TSWWSYY and CDR2 QGS. CDR3 in amino acids: CALWELKASLAGGFTCTDKLIF. Here the CDR3 DNA reads TGTGCTCTTTGGGAACTAAAGGCCTCCTTGGCTGGGGGATTCACCTGCACCGATAAACTCATCTTT.

This clone was counted a few times. A far bigger clonotype differs at one base, so this is likely a read error. The sample holds other DNA sequences that translate to the same CDR3. The chain links TRAV38-2/DV8 to TRDJ1; a weak D match, TRDD3 (7 bases). Germline matching of the DNA provided the J gene here, since TCRdb leaves it blank. The CDR3 has 21 residues. Germline values: CDR1 TSESDYY, CDR2 QEAYKQQN. Trimming shortened V by 0 bases and J by 4 bases, and 31 bases separated the two germline ends. CDR3 nucleotide sequence: TGTGCTTATAGGAGCGCGGCCTCCTACAGGTACTGGGGAATACGCTTCGATAAACTCATCTTT. As protein: CAYRSAASYRYWGIRFDKLIF.

This clone has just a few counts. Translating this DNA gives a protein that differs at residues 16 and 20 from the TCRdb one, which belongs to a much larger clone; a read error is likely, and the protein shown is this translation. Here the V gene is TRDV1, but the J gene went uncalled; the D call in the table, TRDD3, was not verified against the DNA. There are 23 residues in the CDR3. CDR1 TSWWSYY and CDR2 QGS come from the germline V gene. This CDR3 is CALGATGGFPVWGITMYTDELIF. The DNA for the CDR3 is TGTGCTCTTGGGGCCACCGGGGGATTTCCGGTCTGGGGGATAACCATGTACACCGATGAACTCATCTTC.

In its sample, this clone was seen a few times. A far larger clone differs by one base, so this is likely a read error. Within the sample, other DNA sequences also encode this same CDR3. V usage is TRDV1 and J usage is TRDJ1, with 7 bases matching TRDD3. The J gene is not listed in TCRdb, so it was assigned here from a DNA match to germline. The length of the CDR3 is 21 residues. The germline V gene encodes CDR1 TSWWSYY and CDR2 QGS. CDR3 protein: CALGETHAYWGPLRLFNKLIF. For the CDR3, the DNA is TGTGCCCTTGGGGAGACCCATGCGTACTGGGGTCCCTTACGCCTTTTTAATAAACTCATCTTT.

This clone showed up just once. The J gene is uncalled and the V gene is TRDV1. Germline loops: CDR1 TSWWSYY, CDR2 QGS. The length of the CDR3 is 15 residues. The CDR3 reads CALGEHFRGTRPLTF. The CDR3 nucleotides read TGTGCTCTTGGGGAACATTTCAGGGGAACCAGACCCCTGACCTTT.

This clone was detected ten times or more. For this DNA, TCRdb reports the protein of a much larger clone, which diverges at residue 15, most likely from a read error; the protein presented here is translated directly from the DNA. This sequence joins TRDV1 and TRDJ1; TRDD3 might be the D (6 bases). The CDR3 covers 20 residues. Germline assignment: CDR1 TSWWSYY and CDR2 QGS. V was shortened by 2 bases and J by 8 bases, with 33 bases between the two germline ends. The CDR3: CALGENSCGLLLWGVQKLIF. CDR3 DNA sequence: TGTGCTCTTGGGGAAAATTCCTGCGGCCTTCTCCTGTGGGGGGTACAGAAACTCATCTTT.

This clone was seen ten or more times. The protein in TCRdb stems from a much larger clone and differs at residue 11 from this DNA's translation, likely a read error; here the protein is translated from the DNA. This rearrangement joins TRDV1 to TRDJ1; 7 positions match TRDD3. The ends lost 4 bases at V and 2 bases at J; junction bases unmatched: 22. The germline gives CDR1 TSWWSYY, CDR2 QGS. This CDR3 is 20 amino acids long. The CDR3 sequence is CALGAIPGDLRGRKTDKLIF. In nucleotides, the CDR3 is TGTGCTCTTGGGGCAATACCGGGGGATTTAAGAGGGCGTAAGACCGATAAACTCATCTTT.

This clone was seen a few times. A far larger clone is one base from this, pointing to a likely read error. This sample also contains other DNA sequences that code for the same CDR3. V and J are TRDV1 and TRDJ1, with TRDD3 matching 7 bases. This CDR3 comprises 19 residues. CDR1 TSWWSYY and CDR2 QGS come from the germline V gene. V shed 6 bases, J shed 0 bases, and the junction held 19 bases outside the gene matches. This CDR3 reads CALGEPSSLGVHHTDKLIF. CDR3 in DNA: TGTGCTCTTGGAGAGCCTAGTAGTCTGGGGGTCCACCACACCGATAAACTCATCTTT.

In its sample, this clone was seen a few times. This rearrangement joins TRDV1 to TRDJ1, with 9 positions matching TRDD2. The J gene, left out of TCRdb, was set here by checking the DNA against germline. The V gene's germline CDR1 is TSWWSYY and CDR2 QGS. Germline trimming cut 6 bases from V and 0 bases from J; bases unmatched to any gene: 23. CDR3 length equals 21 residues. The chain's CDR3 is CALGLRPSYVRGIGDTDKLIF. The CDR3 DNA reads TGTGCTCTTGGTCTGAGGCCTTCCTACGTGAGGGGGATTGGTGACACCGATAAACTCATCTTT.

A remark on this clone: TCRdb shows a much larger clone's protein in place of this DNA's translation, and the two differ at residue 16, likely through a read error; the protein shown is translated from the DNA. The V call is TRDV1, the J call TRDJ1; D ambiguous. The germline CDR1 and CDR2 sequences are TSWWSYY and QGS. CDR3 size: 19 residues. The CDR3 spells CALGERFTLTLVYTDELIF. For the CDR3, the DNA is TGTGCTCTTGGGGAACGATTTACTCTAACCCTCGTGTACACCGATGAACTCATCTTT.

Regarding this clone: It is likely a read error: a sequence one base away is far more abundant. The sample carries other DNA sequences with the same CDR3. The gene calls are TRDV1 and TRDJ1, with TRDD2 as a possible D gene (6 bases). TCRdb gives no J gene; it was assigned here by matching the DNA to germline. The CDR3 contains 21 residues. CDR1 and CDR2 (germline): TSWWSYY, QGS. The V gene lost 4 bases and the J gene lost 0 bases, with 30 bases spanning the gap. The CDR3 loop reads CALGGGPTGRCPPNYTDKLIF. The CDR3 DNA is TGTGCTCTTGGGGGCGGTCCTACAGGGCGGTGTCCACCTAACTACACCGATAAACTCATCTTT.

Concerning this clone itself: Translating this DNA gives a protein that differs at residue 14 from the TCRdb one, which belongs to a much larger clone; a read error is likely, and the protein shown is this translation. The chain combines TRDV2 with TRDJ1; 9 bases are shared with TRDD3. Because TCRdb records no J gene, it was assigned here through a match of the DNA to germline. V shed 3 bases and J 3 bases; nucleotides not matched to a gene: 19. Germline CDR1 reads GEAIGNYY; CDR2 reads EKD. The CDR3 extends over 19 amino acids. The CDR3 here is CACDPKRVLGDVYADKLIF. The CDR3 nucleotides are TGTGCCTGTGACCCAAAAAGGGTACTGGGGGACGTGTACGCCGATAAACTCATCTTT.

This clone was counted ten times or more. A read error is the likely source, as a far larger clone sits one nucleotide away. Other DNA sequences in this sample translate to the same CDR3. The V gene is TRDV1, but the J gene lacks a call. CDR3 length: 15 amino acids. CDR1 and CDR2 (germline): TSWWSYY, QGS. The CDR3 coding sequence is TGTGCTCTTGGGCTTAGCCCCACCGCCACCGTCAAGCTCATCTTT. The encoded protein is CALGLSPTATVKLIF.

As concerns this clone: TCRdb's protein, taken from a much larger clone, differs from this DNA's translation at residue 19, likely owing to a read error; the protein displayed comes from the DNA. The V gene is given as TRDV1, and no J gene call is available; the DNA was not used to check the table's D call, TRDD3. This CDR3 has 21 residues. The germline V gene encodes CDR1 TSWWSYY and CDR2 QGS. CDR3 coding DNA: TGTGCTCTGGGCCCCCTTCCTCGGCCGCGGTGGGGGATACAAGGCACCGATAAACCCATCTTT. Protein sequence: CALGPLPRPRWGIQGTDKPIF.

This clone showed up just a few times. This DNA's translation differs at residue 12 from TCRdb's protein, which comes from a much larger clone; a read error is likely, and the protein shown is translated from the DNA. This chain joins TRDV1 and TRDJ1; 10 bases map to TRDD3. Because TCRdb records no J gene, it was assigned here through a match of the DNA to germline. Germline values: CDR1 TSWWSYY, CDR2 QGS. The CDR3 spans 25 residues. With V trimmed by 1 base and J by 3 bases, 32 bases remained unmatched. The CDR3 loop is CALGEPSWRAPTDRVLGDTSDKLIF. The DNA of the CDR3 is TGTGCTCTTGGGGAACCCTCTTGGCGAGCCCCTACGGACAGAGTTTTGGGGGATACATCCGATAAACTCATCTTT.

Points on this clone: The protein given by TCRdb reflects a much larger clone and differs at residue 10 from this DNA's translation, likely from a read error; the protein shown is the DNA's translation. The chain joins TRDV1 to TRDJ1; 9 bases map to TRDD3. Looked up from germline, CDR1 is TSWWSYY and CDR2 is QGS. V dropped 3 bases and J dropped 6; count of bases not matched to a gene: 38. This CDR3 has 25 amino acids. CDR3 nucleotides: TGTGCTCTTGGGGAGGCCCTATTCCTATGTTGGGTGCCTGGGGGATCCCGCCTACGGGGCTATAAACTCATCTTT. Translation: CALGEALFLCWVPGGSRLRGYKLIF.

This clone was seen a handful of times. A far larger clone is a single base away, which makes a read error likely. In the same sample, other DNA sequences code for this CDR3. The rearrangement joins TRDV1 to TRDJ1; 13 bases line up with TRDD3. TCRdb supplies no J gene; here it was assigned by aligning the nucleotide sequence to germline. The J segment lost 5 bases and the V segment lost 4 bases, leaving 31 bases of the junction unmatched. Per the germline V gene, CDR1 is TSWWSYY and CDR2 is QGS. There are 24 residues in the CDR3. In DNA, the CDR3 is TGTGCTCTTGGGGCCCGCCTTCCTACCAATAAACTGGGGGATACGGAGGTCAGATCTGATAAACTCATCTTT. Translating it yields CALGARLPTNKLGDTEVRSDKLIF.

In this sample, this clone turned up a few times. A read error likely explains this, since a far larger clone differs by one base. Other DNA sequences in this sample translate to the same CDR3. The chain employs TRDV1 and TRDJ1, with D possibly being TRDD2 (6 bases). Germline CDR1 TSWWSYY, CDR2 QGS. V was trimmed by 3 bases and J by 0 bases, leaving 23 bases between them. CDR3 length equals 19 residues. The CDR3 nucleotides read TGTGCTCTTGGGGATGGAGTCCTACGGCTAGGGGCGCACACCGATAAACTCATCTTT. It translates to CALGDGVLRLGAHTDKLIF.

This clone was detected many times. TCRdb's protein for this DNA is that of a much larger clone and differs from the translation at residue 12, likely a read error; the protein shown is the DNA translation. This chain connects TRDV2 to TRDJ1; 9 nucleotides match TRDD3. Looked up from germline, CDR1 is GEAIGNYY and CDR2 is EKD. The CDR3 runs 15 residues. This CDR3 reads CACDLLGDHTDRLIF. The DNA for the CDR3 is TGTGCCTGTGACTTACTGGGGGACCACACCGATAGACTCATCTTT.

On this clone itself: TCRdb's entry gives the protein of a much larger clone, which mismatches this DNA's translation at residue 17, likely from a read error; the protein reported here is translated from the DNA. The chain combines TRDV1 with TRDJ1; TRDD2 is a possible D gene (5 bases). CDR1 and CDR2 from the germline V gene are TSWWSYY and QGS. This CDR3 has 19 residues. CDR3 in DNA: TGTGCTCTTGGGGAACCCTCGGACAGGCTTTACCCCTACACCGATAAACCCATCTTT. Encoded protein: CALGEPSDRLYPYTDKPIF.

This clone came up many times. The translation of this DNA and the TCRdb protein of a much larger clone differ at residue 15, probably owing to a read error; the protein shown here is translated from the DNA. V is TRDV2 and J is TRDJ1; TRDD3 aligns across 9 bases. Germline CDR1 and CDR2: GEAIGNYY and EKD. The CDR3 is 16 residues long. The CDR3 is CACDTGIEWGIDKLTF. In nucleotides, the CDR3 is TGTGCCTGTGACACCGGTATCGAGTGGGGGATAGATAAACTCACCTTT.

This clone was recorded many times. Given a far larger clone just one base away, this is likely a sequencing read error. The sample holds other DNA sequences that translate to the same CDR3. The genes are TRDV1 and TRDJ1; D not certain. The V gene's germline CDR1 is TSWWSYY and CDR2 QGS. The length of the CDR3 is 18 residues. V was trimmed by 5 bases and J by 1 base, leaving 23 bases between them. CDR3 sequence reads: CALGFTSVHTYITDKLIF. The CDR3 DNA sequence: TGTGCTCTTGGGTTCACCTCCGTACACACTTATATCACCGATAAACTCATCTTT.

This clone has ten or more counts. DNA and listed protein disagree at residue 8, so the protein shown here was translated from the DNA. This chain connects TRDV2 to TRDJ1, with 8 bases fitting TRDD3. V dropped 0 bases and J dropped 0; count of bases not matched to a gene: 14. The V gene's germline CDR1 is GEAIGNYY and CDR2 EKD. The CDR3 has 19 residues. The CDR3 protein is CACDTGICGIRGYTDKLIF. The CDR3 region has the DNA TGTGCCTGTGACACCGGGATCTGTGGGATACGCGGGTACACCGATAAACTCATCTTT.

The sample holds a few counts of this clone. The protein TCRdb lists belongs to a much larger clone and differs from this DNA's translation at residue 13, which points to a read error; the protein shown is made from the DNA. The rearrangement uses TRDV1 and TRDJ1, with D tentatively TRDD1 (6 bases). The CDR3 is 28 residues long. From germline, CDR1 is TSWWSYY and CDR2 QGS. CDR3 in amino acids: CALGELPFPPLAAKKYLRVIAYTNKLIF. CDR3 DNA: TGTGCTCTTGGGGAACTTCCGTTTCCCCCTCTGGCTGCTAAGAAATATTTACGGGTCATTGCTTACACCAATAAACTCATCTTT.